This T cell receptor beta chain was sequenced during a study of molecular identifiers for immune sequencing clone quantification. TCRdb re-analysed the PCR reads in MiXCR, keeping a single row per CDR3 protein. The sample records a few hundred thousand distinct CDR3 sequences, around 23% being singletons. Every naive CD8 library was made from between about 20,000 and 1,100,000 sorted cells with 10%, 30% or 50% RNA. On this clonotype itself: A much more abundant neighbour one base away suggests this may be a read error.

The CDR3 runs to 16 residues. CDR1 and CDR2 (germline): SGHVS, FNYEAQ. The sequence was collected from a human donor in good health. Some libraries in this study had Jurkat cell RNA spiked in. The rearrangement links TRBV7-6 to TRBJ2-5, with TRBD1 matching over 8 bases. The specimen sequenced was naive CD8+ T cells from blood, with Jurkat cell RNA spiked in. Subset indicated: FACS-sorted CD8+CD4-CCR7+CD45RA+ naive T cells. CDR3 nucleotide sequence: TGTGCCAGCAGCTCCCCACAGGGGGTTTACCAAGAGCCCCAGTACTTC. This codes for CASSSPQGVYQEPQYF.